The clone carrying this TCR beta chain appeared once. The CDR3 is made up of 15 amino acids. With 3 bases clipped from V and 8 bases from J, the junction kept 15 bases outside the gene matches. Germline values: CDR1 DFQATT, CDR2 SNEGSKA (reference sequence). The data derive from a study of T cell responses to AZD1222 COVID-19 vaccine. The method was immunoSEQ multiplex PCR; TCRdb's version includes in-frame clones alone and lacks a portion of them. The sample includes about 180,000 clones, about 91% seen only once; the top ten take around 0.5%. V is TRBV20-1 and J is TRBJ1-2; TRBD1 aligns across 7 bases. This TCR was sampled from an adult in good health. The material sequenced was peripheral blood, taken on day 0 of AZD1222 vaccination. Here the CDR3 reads CSASPSTGTDYGYTF. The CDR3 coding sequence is TGCAGTGCTAGTCCCTCGACCGGGACAGATTACGGCTACACCTTC.